The text below deals with one TCR beta chain. This record comes from a study of Ad26.COV2.S vaccination and SARS-CoV-2 variants. Overall study context: By the intramuscular route, Ad26.COV2.S was given once, or twice 56 days apart.

This sample's treatment: 15 to 20 received Ad26.COV2.S at low or high dose, single or two shots; about 5 received placebo; per-sample allocation not given. Repertoires come from day 63 after the first vaccine or placebo injection. Repertoires were generated with immunoSEQ multiplex PCR, while TCRdb's copy carries only in-frame clones and drops some. The data show hundreds of thousands of clones, with roughly 85% seen just once and 3.3% held by the top ten. The V gene's germline CDR1 is SGHTA and CDR2 FQGNSA. The V gene lost 5 bases and the J gene lost 2 bases, with 13 bases spanning the gap. The CDR3 has 14 residues.

The genes are TRBV7-2 and TRBJ2-7, with TRBD2 as a possible D gene (5 bases). This clonotype was sampled from a person aged 18 to 59 who received the Ad26.COV2.S COVID-19 vaccine or a placebo. The specimen comprised peripheral blood, sampled in a trial of Ad26.COV2.S vaccine versus placebo. The DNA of the CDR3 is TGTGCCAGCAGCCCCCGTAGCGTTCCCTACGAGCAGTACTTC. Translation: CASSPRSVPYEQYF.